The 9 T cell receptor beta chains listed next were all sequenced from one sample in a study of CD8+CD57+ T cells in acquired aplastic anemia. CD8+CD57+ cell expansion had been shown by flow cytometry in patients chosen for sequencing. The template for TCR beta VDJ and CDR3 sequence profiling was genomic DNA. TCRdb reprocessed the reads via MiXCR and lists one record per CDR3 protein. The sample lists under 500,000 distinct CDR3 sequences, less than 35% occurring once. Sequenced material: sorted CD4+, CD8+, or CD8+CD57+ T cells (not recorded which) from PBMCs. The receptor source for this set is a human donor with aplastic anemia.

This clonotype has a single count. This chain connects TRBV20-1 to TRBJ2-5, with 9 bases fitting TRBD1. The CDR3 totals 12 residues. CDR1 DFQATT and CDR2 SNEGSKA come from the germline V gene (reference sequence). J gave up 11 bases and V 6 bases, and 10 bases lay outside the gene matches. The CDR3 DNA is TGCAGTGCCACCCTGGACAGGGGATCTCAGTACTTC. Its translation: CSATLDRGSQYF.

This clonotype was detected once. The genes are TRBV10-3 and TRBJ2-7; 8 bases map to TRBD1. CDR1 and CDR2 (germline): ENHRY, SYGVKD. V trimming: 3 bases; J trimming: 3 bases; junction bases outside the gene matches: 7. This CDR3 has 15 residues. CDR3 DNA sequence: TGTGCCATCAGTGATTTCTATGGGACAGGCTACGAGCAGTACTTC. Its translation is CAISDFYGTGYEQYF.

J is TRBJ1-6 and V is TRBV15; D gene ambiguous. Deletions cut 3 bases from V and 12 bases from J, with 9 bases between. Germline assignment: CDR1 LNHNV and CDR2 YYDKDF (reference sequence). The CDR3 sequence is 12 residues long. The CDR3 loop is CATSSTWEPLHF. The CDR3, as DNA: TGTGCCACCAGCAGTACTTGGGAACCCCTCCACTTT.

Note on this clonotype: One base away lies a much larger clone, so this may be a sequencing read error. This chain uses TRBV20-1 with TRBJ2-5; 10 positions match TRBD1. The better agreement between TRBJ2-7 and the DNA end casts doubt on the J call. Per the germline V gene, CDR1 is DFQATT and CDR2 is SNEGSKA (reference sequence). CDR3 size: 12 residues. CDR3 amino acids: CSGTGGDYEQYF. CDR3 bases: TGCAGTGGGACAGGGGGAGACTACGAGCAGTACTTC.

The chain joins TRBV7-6 to TRBJ2-2, with TRBD2 matching 8 bases. Looked up from germline, CDR1 is SGHVS and CDR2 is FNYEAQ. V shed 1 base, J shed 6 bases, and the junction held 4 bases outside the gene matches. This CDR3 comprises 15 residues. The CDR3 coding sequence is TGTGCCAGCAGCTTAGGTAGCGGGGTAGCCGGGGAGCTGTTTTTT. Encoded protein: CASSLGSGVAGELFF.

This chain uses TRBV4-3 with TRBJ1-2; no clear D. Trimming cost V 3 bases and J 0 bases, with 8 bases left between them. This CDR3 comprises 14 residues. The V gene's germline CDR1 is LGHNA and CDR2 YSLEER. CDR3 nucleotides: TGCGCCAGCAGCCAGGAGACGTCTAACTATGGCTACACCTTC. Translation: CASSQETSNYGYTF.

The table lists this clonotype with many counts. The chain combines TRBV19 with TRBJ1-1; D gene ambiguous. Per germline, CDR1 LNHDA and CDR2 SQIVND (reference sequence). Trimming stripped 1 base from V and 5 bases from J, with 8 bases between. The CDR3 is 13 residues long. CDR3 residues: CASSIASATEAFF. CDR3 nucleotide sequence: TGTGCCAGTAGTATAGCGTCTGCGACTGAAGCTTTCTTT.

This clonotype was picked up a small number of times. The J gene is TRBJ1-2, the V gene TRBV11-1, with D possibly matching TRBD1 (6 bases). The CDR3 spans 16 residues. Trimming shortened V by 5 bases and J by 5 bases, and 21 bases separated the two germline ends. Germline V gene data show CDR1 as SGHAT and CDR2 as FQDESV (reference sequence). The DNA of the CDR3 is TGTGCCAGCAGCCGTTTAACCGGGACAAAATTTTATGGCTACACCTTC. It translates to CASSRLTGTKFYGYTF.

In its sample, this clonotype was seen many times. This sequence joins TRBV20-1 and TRBJ2-7; the match to TRBD1 covers 8 bases. The V gene's germline CDR1 is DFQATT and CDR2 SNEGSKA (reference sequence). This CDR3 contains 12 residues. Unmatched junction bases numbered 6, after V lost 1 base and J lost 10 bases. CDR3 in amino acids: CSARVVDREQYF. For the CDR3, the DNA is TGCAGTGCTAGAGTTGTGGACAGGGAACAGTACTTC.